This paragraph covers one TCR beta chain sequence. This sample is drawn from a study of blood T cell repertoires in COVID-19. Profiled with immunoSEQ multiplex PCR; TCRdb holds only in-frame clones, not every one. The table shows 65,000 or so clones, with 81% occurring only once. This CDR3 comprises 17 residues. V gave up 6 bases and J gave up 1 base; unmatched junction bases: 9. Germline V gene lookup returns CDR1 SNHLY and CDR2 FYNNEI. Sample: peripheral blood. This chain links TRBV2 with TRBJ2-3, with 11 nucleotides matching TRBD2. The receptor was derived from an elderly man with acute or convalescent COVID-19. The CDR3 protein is CASRNLAGGIGTDTQYF. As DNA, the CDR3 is TGTGCCAGCAGAAATCTAGCGGGGGGTATTGGCACAGATACGCAGTATTTT.